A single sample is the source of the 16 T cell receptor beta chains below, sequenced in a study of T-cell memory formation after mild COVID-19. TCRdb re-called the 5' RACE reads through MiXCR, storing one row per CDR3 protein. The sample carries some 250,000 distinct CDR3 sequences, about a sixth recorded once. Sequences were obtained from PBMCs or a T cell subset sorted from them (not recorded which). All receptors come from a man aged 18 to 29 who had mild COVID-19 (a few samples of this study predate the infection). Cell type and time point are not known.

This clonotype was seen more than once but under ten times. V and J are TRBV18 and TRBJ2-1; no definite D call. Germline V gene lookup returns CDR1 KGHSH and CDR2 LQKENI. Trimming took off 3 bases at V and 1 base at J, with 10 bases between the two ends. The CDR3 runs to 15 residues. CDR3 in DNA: TGTGCCAGCTCACCTAACGTGGGTTCCTACAATGAGCAGTTCTTC. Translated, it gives CASSPNVGSYNEQFF. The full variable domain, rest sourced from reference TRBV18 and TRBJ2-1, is NAGVMQNPRHLVRRRGQEARLRCSPMKGHSHVYWYRQLPEEGLKFMVYLQKENIIDESGMPKERFSAEFPKEGPSILRIQQVVRGDSAAYFCASSPNVGSYNEQFFGPGTRLTVL.

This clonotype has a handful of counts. The CDR3 nucleotides read TGTGCCAGCAGCCGTTACCGGGACCCAAGCTACGAGCAGTACTTC. This sequence encodes CASSRYRDPSYEQYF. The rearrangement links TRBV3-1 to TRBJ2-7; D is perhaps TRBD1 or TRBD2 (5 bases each). V was shortened by 4 bases and J by 3 bases, with 16 bases between the two germline ends. The V gene's germline CDR1 is LGHDT and CDR2 YNNKEL (reference sequence). This CDR3 spans 15 amino acids.

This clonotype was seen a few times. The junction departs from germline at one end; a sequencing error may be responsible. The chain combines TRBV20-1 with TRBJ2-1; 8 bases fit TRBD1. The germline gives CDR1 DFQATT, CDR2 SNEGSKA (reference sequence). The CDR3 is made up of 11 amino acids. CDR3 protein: CSGRQGIEQFF. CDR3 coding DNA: TGCAGTGGTAGACAGGGGATTGAGCAGTTCTTC.

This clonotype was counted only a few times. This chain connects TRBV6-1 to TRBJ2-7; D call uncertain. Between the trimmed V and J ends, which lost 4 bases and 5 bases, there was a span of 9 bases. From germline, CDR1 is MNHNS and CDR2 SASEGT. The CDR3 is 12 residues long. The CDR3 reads CASSATRDEQYV. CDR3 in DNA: TGTGCCAGCAGTGCAACAAGGGACGAGCAGTACGTC.

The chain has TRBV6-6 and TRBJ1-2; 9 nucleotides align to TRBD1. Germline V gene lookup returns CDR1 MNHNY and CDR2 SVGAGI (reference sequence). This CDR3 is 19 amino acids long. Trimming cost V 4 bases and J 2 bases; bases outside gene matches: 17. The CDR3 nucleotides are TGTGCCAGCAGTTCCCCGGGGCTTTGGGACAGGGACCGAAACTATGGCTACACCTTC. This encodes CASSSPGLWDRDRNYGYTF.

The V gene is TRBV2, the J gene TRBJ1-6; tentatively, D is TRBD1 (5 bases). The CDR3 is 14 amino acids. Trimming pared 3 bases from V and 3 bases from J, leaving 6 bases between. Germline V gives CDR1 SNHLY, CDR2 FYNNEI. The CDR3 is CASSDRVYNSPLHF. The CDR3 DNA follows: TGTGCCAGCAGTGACAGGGTCTATAATTCACCCCTCCACTTT.

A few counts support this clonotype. CDR3 in amino acids: CASSSQGGRNTGELFF. The CDR3, as DNA: TGTGCCAGCAGCTCTCAGGGCGGTCGTAACACCGGGGAGCTGTTTTTT. The chain uses TRBV7-3 and TRBJ2-2; possibly TRBD1 for D (5 bases). The V gene lost 4 bases and the J gene lost 2 bases, with 14 bases spanning the gap. The CDR3 extends over 16 amino acids. Germline V lookup: CDR1 SGHTA, CDR2 FQGTGA.

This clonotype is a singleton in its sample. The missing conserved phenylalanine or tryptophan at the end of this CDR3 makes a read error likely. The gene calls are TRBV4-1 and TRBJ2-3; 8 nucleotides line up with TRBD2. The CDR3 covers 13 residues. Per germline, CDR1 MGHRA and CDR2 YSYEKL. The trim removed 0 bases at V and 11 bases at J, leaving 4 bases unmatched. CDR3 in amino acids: CASSQDASGGQYI. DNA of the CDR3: TGCGCCAGCAGCCAAGATGCCAGCGGGGGGCAGTATATT.

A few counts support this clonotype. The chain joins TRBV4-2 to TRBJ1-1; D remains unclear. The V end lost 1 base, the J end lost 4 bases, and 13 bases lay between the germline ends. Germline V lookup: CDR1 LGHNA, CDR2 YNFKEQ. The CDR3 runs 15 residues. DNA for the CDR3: TGTGCCAGCAGCCAAGCATCCGGCCCTGCCACTGAAGCTTTCTTT. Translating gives CASSQASGPATEAFF.

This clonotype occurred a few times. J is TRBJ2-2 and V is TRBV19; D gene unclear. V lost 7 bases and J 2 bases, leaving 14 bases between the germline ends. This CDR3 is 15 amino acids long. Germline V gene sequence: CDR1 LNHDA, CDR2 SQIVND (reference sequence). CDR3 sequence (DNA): TGTGCCAGTAATGCGGAATTTATTAACACCGGGGAGCTGTTTTTT. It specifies CASNAEFINTGELFF.

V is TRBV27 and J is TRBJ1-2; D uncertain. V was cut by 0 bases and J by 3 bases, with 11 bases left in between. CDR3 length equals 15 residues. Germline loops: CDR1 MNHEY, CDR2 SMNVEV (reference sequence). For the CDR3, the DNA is TGTGCCAGCAGTTTATCCACAGAACGGGACTATGGCTACACCTTC. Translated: CASSLSTERDYGYTF.

The CDR3 is CASSLPLGQSYTGELFF. CDR3 in DNA: TGTGCCAGCAGCCTGCCTTTGGGTCAGAGTTATACCGGGGAGCTGTTTTTT. The chain has TRBV7-8 and TRBJ2-2; D is uncertain. The CDR3 has 17 residues. Germline CDR1 SGHVS, CDR2 FQNEAQ. Trimming removed 5 bases at V and 5 bases at J, with 21 bases between.

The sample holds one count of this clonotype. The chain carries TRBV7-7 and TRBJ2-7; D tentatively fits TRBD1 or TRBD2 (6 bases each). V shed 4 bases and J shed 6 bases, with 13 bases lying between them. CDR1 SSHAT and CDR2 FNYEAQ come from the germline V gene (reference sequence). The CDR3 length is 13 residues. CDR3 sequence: CASSSLGGGEQYF. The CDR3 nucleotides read TGTGCCAGCAGCTCTTTGGGGGGCGGCGAGCAGTACTTC.

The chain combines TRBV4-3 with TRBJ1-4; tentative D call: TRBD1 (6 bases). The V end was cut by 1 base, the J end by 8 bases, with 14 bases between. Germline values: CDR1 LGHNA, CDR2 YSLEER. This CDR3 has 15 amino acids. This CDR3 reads CASSQVFRGDEKLFF. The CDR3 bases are TGCGCCAGCAGCCAAGTCTTCAGGGGTGACGAAAAACTGTTTTTT.

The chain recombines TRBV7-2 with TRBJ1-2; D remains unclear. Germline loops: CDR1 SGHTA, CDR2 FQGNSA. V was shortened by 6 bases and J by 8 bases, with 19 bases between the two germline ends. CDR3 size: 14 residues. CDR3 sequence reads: CASRLGLGSHGYTF. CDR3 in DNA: TGTGCCAGCAGGCTTGGGTTGGGGAGCCACGGCTACACCTTC.

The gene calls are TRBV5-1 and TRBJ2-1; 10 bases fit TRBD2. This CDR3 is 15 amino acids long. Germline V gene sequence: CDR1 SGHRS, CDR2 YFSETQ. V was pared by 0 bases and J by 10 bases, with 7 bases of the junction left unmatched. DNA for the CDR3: TGCGCCAGCAGCTTGGCTAGCGGGGGCCACGGCGAGCAGTTCTTC. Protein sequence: CASSLASGGHGEQFF.